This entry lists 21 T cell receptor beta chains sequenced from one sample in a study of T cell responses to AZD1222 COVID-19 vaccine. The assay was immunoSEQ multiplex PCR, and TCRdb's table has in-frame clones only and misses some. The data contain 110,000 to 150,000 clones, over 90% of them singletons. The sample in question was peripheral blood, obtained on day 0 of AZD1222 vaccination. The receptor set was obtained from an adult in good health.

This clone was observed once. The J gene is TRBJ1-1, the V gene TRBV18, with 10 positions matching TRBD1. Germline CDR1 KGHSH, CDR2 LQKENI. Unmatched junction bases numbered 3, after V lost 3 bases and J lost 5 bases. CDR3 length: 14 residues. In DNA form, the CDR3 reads TGTGCCAGCTCACCGGGACAGGGGAGAACTGAAGCTTTCTTT. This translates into CASSPGQGRTEAFF.

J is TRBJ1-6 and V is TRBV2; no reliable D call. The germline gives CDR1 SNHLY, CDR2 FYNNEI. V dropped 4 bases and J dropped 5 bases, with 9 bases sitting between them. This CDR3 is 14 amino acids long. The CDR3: CASSVTWDNSPLHF. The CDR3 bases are TGTGCCAGCAGTGTGACCTGGGATAATTCACCCCTCCACTTT.

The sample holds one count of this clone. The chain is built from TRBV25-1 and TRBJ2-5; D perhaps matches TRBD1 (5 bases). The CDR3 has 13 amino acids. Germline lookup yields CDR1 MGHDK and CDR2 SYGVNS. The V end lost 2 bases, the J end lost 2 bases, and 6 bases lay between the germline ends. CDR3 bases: TGTGCCAGCAGTGAAGACAGTCAAGAGACCCAGTACTTC. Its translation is CASSEDSQETQYF.

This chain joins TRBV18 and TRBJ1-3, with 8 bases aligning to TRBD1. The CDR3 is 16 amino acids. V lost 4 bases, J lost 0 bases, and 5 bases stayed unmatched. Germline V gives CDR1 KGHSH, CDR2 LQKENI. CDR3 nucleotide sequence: TGTGCCAGCTCACTGACGACAGGGGCCTCTGGAAACACCATATATTTT. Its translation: CASSLTTGASGNTIYF.

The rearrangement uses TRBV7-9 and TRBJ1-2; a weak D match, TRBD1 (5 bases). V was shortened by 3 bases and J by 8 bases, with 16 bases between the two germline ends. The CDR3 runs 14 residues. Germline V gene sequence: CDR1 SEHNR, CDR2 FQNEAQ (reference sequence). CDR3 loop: CASSFTQGFWGYTF. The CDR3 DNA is TGTGCCAGCAGCTTCACGCAGGGTTTTTGGGGCTACACCTTC.

CDR3 sequence reads: CASSLGGPVSYNEQFF. Written as DNA, the CDR3 is TGCGCCAGCAGCTTGGGCGGACCCGTCTCCTACAATGAGCAGTTCTTC. This chain connects TRBV5-1 to TRBJ2-1, with unresolved D. CDR1 SGHRS and CDR2 YFSETQ come from the germline V gene. The length of the CDR3 is 16 residues. Trimming took 0 bases from V and 0 from J, leaving 10 bases between them.

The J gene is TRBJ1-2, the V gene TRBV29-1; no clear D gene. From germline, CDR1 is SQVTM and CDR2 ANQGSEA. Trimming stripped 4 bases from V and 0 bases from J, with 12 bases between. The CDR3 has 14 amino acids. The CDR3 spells CSVGPPRTNYGYTF. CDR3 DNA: TGCAGCGTTGGACCGCCACGGACTAACTATGGCTACACCTTC.

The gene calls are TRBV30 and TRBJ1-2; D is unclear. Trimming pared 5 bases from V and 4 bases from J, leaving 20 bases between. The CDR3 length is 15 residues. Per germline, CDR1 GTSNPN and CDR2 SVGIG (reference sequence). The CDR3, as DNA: TGTGCCTGGTGGCGGCAGGTCAATCCCGCCTATGGCTACACCTTC. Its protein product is CAWWRQVNPAYGYTF.

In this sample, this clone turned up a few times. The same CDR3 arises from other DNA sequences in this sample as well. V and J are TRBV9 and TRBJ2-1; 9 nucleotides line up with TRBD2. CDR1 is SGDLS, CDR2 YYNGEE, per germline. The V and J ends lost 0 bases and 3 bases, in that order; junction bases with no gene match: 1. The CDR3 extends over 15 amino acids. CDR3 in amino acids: CASSVGLADYNEQFF. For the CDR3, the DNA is TGTGCCAGCAGCGTAGGACTAGCGGACTACAATGAGCAGTTCTTC. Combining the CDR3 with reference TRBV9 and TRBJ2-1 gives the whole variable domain DSGVTQTPKHLITATGQRVTLRCSPRSGDLSVYWYQQSLDQGLQFLIQYYNGEERAKGNILERFSAQQFPDLHSELNLSSLELGDSALYFCASSVGLADYNEQFFGPGTRLTVL.

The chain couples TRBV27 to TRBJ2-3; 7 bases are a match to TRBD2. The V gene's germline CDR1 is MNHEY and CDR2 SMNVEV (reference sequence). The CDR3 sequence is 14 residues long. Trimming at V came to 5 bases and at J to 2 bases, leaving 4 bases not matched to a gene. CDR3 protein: CASSPGGYTDTQYF. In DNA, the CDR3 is TGTGCCAGCAGTCCCGGGGGGTACACAGATACGCAGTATTTT.

The CDR3: CASSQDLLAGITDTQYF. The CDR3 DNA is TGTGCCAGCAGCCAAGATCTACTAGCGGGAATCACAGATACGCAGTATTTT. The V call is TRBV3-1 (or the pseudogene TRBV3-2), the J call TRBJ2-3; 10 bases are a match to TRBD2. With 0 bases clipped from V and 2 bases from J, the junction kept 5 bases outside the gene matches. Germline V gene lookup returns CDR1 LGHDT and CDR2 YNNKEL (reference sequence). The CDR3 is made up of 17 amino acids.

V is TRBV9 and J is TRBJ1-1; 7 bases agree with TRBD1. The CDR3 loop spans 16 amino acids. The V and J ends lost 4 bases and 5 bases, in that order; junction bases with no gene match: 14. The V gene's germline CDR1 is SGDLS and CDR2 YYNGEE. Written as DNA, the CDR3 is TGTGCCAGCAGCCACAACCCGACAGGGAGAGGGACTGAAGCTTTCTTT. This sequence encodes CASSHNPTGRGTEAFF.

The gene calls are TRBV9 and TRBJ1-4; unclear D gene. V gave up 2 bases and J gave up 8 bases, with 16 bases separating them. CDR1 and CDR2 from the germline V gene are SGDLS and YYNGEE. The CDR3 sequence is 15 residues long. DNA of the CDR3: TGTGCCAGCAGCGTCGCCGTCGGGAGGCGAGAAAAACTGTTTTTT. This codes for CASSVAVGRREKLFF.

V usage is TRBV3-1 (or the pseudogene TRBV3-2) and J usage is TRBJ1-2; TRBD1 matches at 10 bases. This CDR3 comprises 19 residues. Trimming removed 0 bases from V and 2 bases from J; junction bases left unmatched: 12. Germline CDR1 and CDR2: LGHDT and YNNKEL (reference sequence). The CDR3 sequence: CASSQDPRDRGRGNYGYTF. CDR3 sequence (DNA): TGTGCCAGCAGCCAAGATCCCCGGGACAGGGGAAGAGGAAACTATGGCTACACCTTC.

This CDR3 reads CASSIGQERGTEAFF. The CDR3 DNA sequence: TGTGCCAGTAGTATCGGGCAGGAACGTGGCACTGAAGCTTTCTTT. This chain joins TRBV19 and TRBJ1-1; no clear D gene. Germline CDR1 reads LNHDA; CDR2 reads SQIVND (reference sequence). The CDR3 contains 15 residues. Trimming removed 3 bases from V and 4 bases from J, with 15 bases in between.

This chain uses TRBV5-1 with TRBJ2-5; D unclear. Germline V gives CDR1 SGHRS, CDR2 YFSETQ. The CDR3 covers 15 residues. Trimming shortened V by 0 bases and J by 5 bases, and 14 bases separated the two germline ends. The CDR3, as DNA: TGCGCCAGCAGCTTGGGGCGGAATCTCGGGGAGACCCAGTACTTC. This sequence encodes CASSLGRNLGETQYF.

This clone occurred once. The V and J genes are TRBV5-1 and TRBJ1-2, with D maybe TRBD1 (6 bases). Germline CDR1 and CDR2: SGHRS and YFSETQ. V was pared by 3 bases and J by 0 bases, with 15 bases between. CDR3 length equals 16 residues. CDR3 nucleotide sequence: TGCGCCAGCAGCTCTGGGTACAGGGACTCTAACTATGGCTACACCTTC. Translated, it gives CASSSGYRDSNYGYTF.

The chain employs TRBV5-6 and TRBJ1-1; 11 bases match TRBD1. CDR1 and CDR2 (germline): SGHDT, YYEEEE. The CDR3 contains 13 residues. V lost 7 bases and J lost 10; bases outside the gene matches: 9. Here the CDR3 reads CASGDRGRVGAFF. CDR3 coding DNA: TGTGCCAGCGGGGACAGGGGGAGGGTCGGAGCTTTCTTT.

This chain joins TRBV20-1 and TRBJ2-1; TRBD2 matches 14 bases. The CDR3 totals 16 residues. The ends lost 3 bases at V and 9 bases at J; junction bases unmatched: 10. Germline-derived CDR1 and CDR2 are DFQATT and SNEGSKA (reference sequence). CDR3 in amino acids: CSASPRTSGRLLEQFF. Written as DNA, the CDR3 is TGCAGTGCTAGTCCTCGGACTAGCGGGAGGTTACTTGAGCAGTTCTTC.

The CDR3 spells CASRGGRGFNEQFF. CDR3 DNA: TGCGCCAGCAGAGGGGGCAGGGGTTTCAATGAGCAGTTCTTC. This chain links TRBV5-1 with TRBJ2-1, with 7 nucleotides matching TRBD1. This CDR3 has 14 residues. Germline CDR1 reads SGHRS; CDR2 reads YFSETQ. With V trimmed by 5 bases and J by 6 bases, 8 bases remained unmatched.

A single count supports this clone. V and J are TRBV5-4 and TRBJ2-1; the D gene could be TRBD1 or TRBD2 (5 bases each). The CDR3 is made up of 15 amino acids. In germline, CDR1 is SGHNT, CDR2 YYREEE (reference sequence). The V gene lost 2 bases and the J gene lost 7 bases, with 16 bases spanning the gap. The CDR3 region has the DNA TGTGCCAGCAGCTTACCCACCGGGACCCAGAATGAGCAGTTCTTC. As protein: CASSLPTGTQNEQFF.